The table lists the clone carrying this TCR beta chain with a few counts. Its target is unknown. This sample is drawn from a study of post-analysis software for immune sequencing data. Study-wide context: Several disease courses (relapsing-remitting, secondary progressive and progressive-relapsing) of multiple sclerosis were included.

The germline V gene has CDR1 LGHDT and CDR2 YNNKEL (reference sequence). V lost 5 bases to trimming and J lost 2 bases; unmatched junction nucleotides: 6. The CDR3 is 18 amino acids. TCR beta libraries were prepared from cDNA with unique molecular identifiers. Yield was roughly 0.5 million cDNA molecules from roughly 0.93 to 9.6 million T cells. Via MiXCR, TCRdb re-called the PCR reads, giving one row per CDR3 protein. The sample records about 800,000 distinct CDR3 sequences, about 32% being singletons. Study results and caveats: Clustering by F measure revealed strong co-clustering among samples prepared together in one batch. For normalized Chao1 diversity, multiple sclerosis patients scored significantly lower than controls did. Patients used a few TRBV segments, including TRBV5-6, TRBV5-1 and TRBV20-1, more often than controls.

The sequence was obtained from a girl aged 5-17 years with multiple sclerosis. Material: blood. The chain links TRBV3-1 to TRBJ2-1, with 16 bases fitting TRBD2. CDR3 region: CASSSGTSGRGAYNEQFF. CDR3 nucleotide sequence: TGTGCCAGCAGCTCCGGGACTAGCGGGAGGGGCGCCTACAATGAGCAGTTCTTC.